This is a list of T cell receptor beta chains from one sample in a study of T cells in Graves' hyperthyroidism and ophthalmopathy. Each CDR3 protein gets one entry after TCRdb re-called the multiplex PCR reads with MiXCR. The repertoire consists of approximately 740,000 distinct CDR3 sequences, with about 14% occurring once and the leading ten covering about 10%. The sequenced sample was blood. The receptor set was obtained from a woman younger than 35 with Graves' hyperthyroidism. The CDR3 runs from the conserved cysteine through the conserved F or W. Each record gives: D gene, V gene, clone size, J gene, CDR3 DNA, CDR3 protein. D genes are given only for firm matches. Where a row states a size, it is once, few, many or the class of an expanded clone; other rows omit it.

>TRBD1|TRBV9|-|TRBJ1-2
TGTGCCAGCAGCGTCCTGACAGGGGGGGGGGGCTATGGCTACACCTTC
CASSVLTGGGGYGYTF
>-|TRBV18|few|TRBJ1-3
TGTGCCAGCTCACCACCCACAGGCCGCCTCTCTGGAAACACCATATATTTT
CASSPPTGRLSGNTIYF
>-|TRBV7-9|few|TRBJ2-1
TGTGCCAGCAGCTTAGTAACACTAAACAATGAGCAGTTCTTC
CASSLVTLNNEQFF
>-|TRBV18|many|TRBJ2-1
TGTGCCAGCTCACGACTCGACTCCGGGAATGAGCAGTTCTTC
CASSRLDSGNEQFF
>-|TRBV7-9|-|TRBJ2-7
TGTGCCAGCAGCTTAGTCGGGACCCCCTGCGAGCAGTACTTC
CASSLVGTPCEQYF
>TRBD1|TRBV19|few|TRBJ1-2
TGTGCCACACGGGACAGGTCGAACTATGGCTACACCTTC
CATRDRSNYGYTF
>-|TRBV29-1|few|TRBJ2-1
TGCAGCGTTGAATTAGGCTCCTCTTCAGCGCAGTTCTTC
CSVELGSSSAQFF
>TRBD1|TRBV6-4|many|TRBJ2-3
TGTGCCAGCAGCCCGGACAGGGAGACAGATACGCAGTATTTT
CASSPDRETDTQYF
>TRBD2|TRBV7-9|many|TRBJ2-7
TGTGCCAGCAGCCACTTGCTAGCGGGAGATTACGAGCAGTACTTC
CASSHLLAGDYEQYF
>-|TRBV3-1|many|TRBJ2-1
TGTGCCAGCAGCCAAACCGGGACAGAGCAGTTCTTC
CASSQTGTEQFF
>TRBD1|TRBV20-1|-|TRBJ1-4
TGCAGTGCTCGCGGCCGCTCAGGGGGCACTAATGAAAAACTGTTTTTT
CSARGRSGGTNEKLFF
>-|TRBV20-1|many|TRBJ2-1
TGCAGTGCTAGTAAACAGGGAGGCGAGCAGTTCTTC
CSASKQGGEQFF
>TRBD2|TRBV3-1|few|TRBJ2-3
TGTGCCAGCAGCCAAGGGGGGGGACTAGCGGTTATCACAGATACGCAGTATTTT
CASSQGGGLAVITDTQYF
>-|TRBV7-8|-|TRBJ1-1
TGTGCCAGCAGTAAGGATCCGGGCATGAACACTGAAGCTTTCTTT
CASSKDPGMNTEAFF
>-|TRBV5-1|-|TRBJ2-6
TGCGCCAGCAGCCCGCGGACGGGACAAGCAGGGGCCAACGTCCTGACTTTC
CASSPRTGQAGANVLTF
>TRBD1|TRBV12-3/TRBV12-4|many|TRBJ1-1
TGTGCCAGCAGTCGACAGGGTGTCACTGAAGCTTTCTTT
CASSRQGVTEAFF
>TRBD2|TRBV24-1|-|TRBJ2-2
TGTGCCACCAGTCGGTCGAGGGAGGGGCTGTTTTTT
CATSRSREGLFF
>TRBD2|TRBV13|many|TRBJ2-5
TGTGCCAGCAGCGAGACTAGCGGGAGAAACCAAGAGACCCAGTACTTC
CASSETSGRNQETQYF